This record looks at one TCR beta chain sequence and its context. Original handling: The authors estimated nucleated cell counts from reference gene primer amplification. The table came from immunoSEQ multiplex PCR; TCRdb's copy has only in-frame clones and leaves some out. D and trimming come from the DNA, and the V and J calls and clone size come from that table. The sample records 120,000 to 150,000 clones, roughly nine tenths being singletons. The data belong to a study of blood T cell repertoires in COVID-19. Study details: Samples of COVID-19 (acute and convalescent) were obtained from the United States, Italy and Spain.

CDR1 and CDR2 (germline): SGHTS, YDEGEE. The CDR3 sequence is 17 residues long. The germline V and J ends were trimmed by 0 bases and 2 bases, with 17 bases remaining between them. The material sequenced was peripheral blood. The genes are TRBV5-8 and TRBJ2-5; D is perhaps TRBD1 (5 bases). This sequence originates from a man aged 18 to 35 with COVID-19, enrolled during active disease. CDR3 DNA: TGTGCCAGCAGCTTGGAGTTTACCTTAGGGGTACAAGAGACCCAGTACTTC. Protein: CASSLEFTLGVQETQYF.